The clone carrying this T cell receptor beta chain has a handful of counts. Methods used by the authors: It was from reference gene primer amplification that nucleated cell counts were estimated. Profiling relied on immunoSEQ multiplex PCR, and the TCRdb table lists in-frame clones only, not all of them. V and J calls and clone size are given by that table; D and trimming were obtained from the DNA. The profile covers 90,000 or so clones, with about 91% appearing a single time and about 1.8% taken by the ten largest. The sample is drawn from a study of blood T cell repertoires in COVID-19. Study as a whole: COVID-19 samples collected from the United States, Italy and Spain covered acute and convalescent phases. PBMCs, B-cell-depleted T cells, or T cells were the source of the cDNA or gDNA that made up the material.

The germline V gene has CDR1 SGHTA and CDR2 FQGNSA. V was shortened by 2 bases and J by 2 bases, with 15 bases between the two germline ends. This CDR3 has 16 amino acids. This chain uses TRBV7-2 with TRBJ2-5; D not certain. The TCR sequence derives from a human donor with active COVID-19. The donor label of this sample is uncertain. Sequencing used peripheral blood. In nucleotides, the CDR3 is TGTGCCAGCAGCTTACGGCCGTGGCCTAGTCAAGAGACCCAGTACTTC. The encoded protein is CASSLRPWPSQETQYF.